This TCR beta chain was recovered during a study of T cell changes during pregnancy in multiple sclerosis (dated by TCRdb to between 2018 and 2021). A note on the overall study: The study looked at changes in the T cell repertoire across pregnancy in women with multiple sclerosis.

This clone occurred a few times. Its recognized antigen is unknown. Base quality data are lacking; no much larger clone is found one base away. Library preparation used the immunoSEQ multiplex PCR assay. TCRdb took this table from immuneACCESS and kept in-frame rearrangements with V and J called. Such tables lack part of the clones; where checked against another copy, unresolved V genes explain under half of the gap, and the rest is unexplained. The sample records around 26,000 clones, approximately 86% of which are singletons. The top ten hold around an eighth of the sample. This receptor was identified in a female donor in good health, enrolled as a control in a pregnancy study. Specimen: CD8+ T cells from peripheral blood mononuclear cells, collected in the first trimester of pregnancy.

The sequenced DNA is TGTGCCAGCAGTTTAGAGGGGGGACAGCAAGAGACCCAGTACTTC. This encodes CASSLEGGQQETQYF. The rearranged chain carries TRBV27 and TRBJ2-5, with TRBD1 perhaps the D gene, on 7 matching bases. V and J are truncated by 2 bases and 2 bases respectively, leaving an intervening sequence of 12 bases. From its cysteine to its phenylalanine, the CDR3 spans 15 amino acids. Of all the DNA, just the CDR3 is kept, 45 bases in frame from base 1. The germline V gene (reference sequence) provides CDR1 MNHEY and CDR2 SMNVEV.